One sample yielded the 27 T cell receptor beta chains listed below, sequenced in a study of blood T cell repertoires in COVID-19. Using immunoSEQ multiplex PCR, the repertoire was profiled, and TCRdb retains in-frame clones only, with some absent. The table records some 250,000 clones, 80% to 85% of them present only once. The specimen sequenced was peripheral blood. The receptors shown here come from a man aged 50-59 years with active or convalescent COVID-19.

This rearrangement joins TRBV11-3 to TRBJ2-7; D possibly corresponds to TRBD2 (6 bases). The germline CDR1 and CDR2 sequences are SGHNT and YENEEA. The CDR3 totals 17 residues. V was pared by 0 bases and J by 1 base, with 16 bases between. For the CDR3, the DNA is TGTGCCAGCAGCTTAGATCTCCAGGGACTGGGTTCCTACGAGCAGTACTTC. Amino acid sequence: CASSLDLQGLGSYEQYF.

This clone appeared a few times. V and J are TRBV7-2 and TRBJ1-5, with 9 bases fitting TRBD1. Trimming at V came to 5 bases and at J to 6 bases, leaving 8 bases not matched to a gene. The CDR3 consists of 15 residues. The germline V gene has CDR1 SGHTA and CDR2 FQGNSA. CDR3 in DNA: TGTGCCAGCAGCCTGGGGACAGGGTGGGGTCAGCCCCAGCATTTT. It codes for CASSLGTGWGQPQHF.

The V call is TRBV9, the J call TRBJ2-5; 8 nucleotides align to TRBD2. This CDR3 comprises 15 residues. The germline V gene has CDR1 SGDLS and CDR2 YYNGEE. V trimming: 4 bases; J trimming: 5 bases; junction bases outside the gene matches: 10. CDR3 nucleotide sequence: TGTGCCAGCAGCCCGAGCGGGGGCCTCGGGGAGACCCAGTACTTC. It encodes CASSPSGGLGETQYF.

The CDR3 bases are TGTGCCAGCAGACAAAGCGGGGGGGAAGAGACCCAGTACTTC. The encoded protein is CASRQSGGEETQYF. This chain links TRBV3-1 (or the pseudogene TRBV3-2) with TRBJ2-5; 10 bases align to TRBD2. The ends lost 6 bases at V and 3 bases at J; junction bases unmatched: 4. Per the germline V gene, CDR1 is LGHDT and CDR2 is YNNKEL (reference sequence). The CDR3 covers 14 residues.

CDR3 DNA: TGCGCCAGCAGCCAAAGCGGGGGGGTTACAGATACGCAGTATTTT. Residues: CASSQSGGVTDTQYF. The rearrangement joins TRBV4-1 to TRBJ2-3, with 10 bases matching TRBD2. Germline V gives CDR1 MGHRA, CDR2 YSYEKL. Trimming took 2 bases from V and 3 from J; bases not matched to a gene: 2. There are 15 residues in the CDR3.

The chain carries TRBV5-6 and TRBJ2-2, with 8 bases aligning to TRBD1. The trim removed 1 base at V and 6 bases at J, leaving 2 bases unmatched. The CDR3 runs 14 residues. The germline V gene encodes CDR1 SGHDT and CDR2 YYEEEE. The CDR3 DNA reads as TGTGCCAGCAGCTTGACAGGGGGGTCCGGGGAGCTGTTTTTT. Translation gives CASSLTGGSGELFF.

This chain links TRBV4-1 with TRBJ1-3, with 8 bases that match TRBD1. V dropped 1 base and J dropped 2; count of bases not matched to a gene: 1. Germline CDR1 is MGHRA and CDR2 is YSYEKL. The CDR3 runs 15 residues. The CDR3 DNA follows: TGCGCCAGCAGCCAAGTACAGGGGGCTGGAAACACCATATATTTT. Translation: CASSQVQGAGNTIYF.

V gene TRBV7-3 combines with J gene TRBJ1-1, with D unresolved. There are 14 residues in the CDR3. Trimming pared 2 bases from V and 6 bases from J, leaving 13 bases between. CDR1 is SGHTA, CDR2 FQGTGA, per germline. In DNA form, the CDR3 reads TGTGCCAGCAGCTTACGTATGGACGGGGCTGAAGCTTTCTTT. The encoded protein is CASSLRMDGAEAFF. The full variable domain, its missing parts supplied by reference TRBV7-3 and TRBJ1-1, is GAGVSQTPSNKVTEKGKYVELRCDPISGHTALYWYRQSLGQGPEFLIYFQGTGAADDSGLPNDRFFAVRPEGSVSTLKIQRTERGDSAVYLCASSLRMDGAEAFFGQGTRLTVV.

This chain connects TRBV30 to TRBJ2-7; 10 bases line up with TRBD2. Trimming removed 0 bases from V and 6 bases from J; junction bases left unmatched: 11. This CDR3 spans 16 amino acids. CDR1 and CDR2 from the germline V gene are GTSNPN and SVGIG (reference sequence). The CDR3 reads CAWSVHGEERGGEQYF. The CDR3 DNA follows: TGTGCCTGGAGTGTCCACGGAGAGGAGCGGGGGGGCGAGCAGTACTTC.

This CDR3 reads CASSLFGSGGPQETQYF. CDR3 DNA sequence: TGTGCCAGCAGCTTATTCGGTAGCGGGGGGCCCCAAGAGACCCAGTACTTC. This chain links TRBV7-9 with TRBJ2-5, with 10 bases fitting TRBD2. The CDR3 is 17 residues long. CDR1 is SEHNR, CDR2 FQNEAQ, per germline (reference sequence). Trimming took 2 bases from V and 1 from J; bases not matched to a gene: 7.

This sequence joins TRBV7-2 and TRBJ1-2; D call uncertain. V lost 1 base and J 8 bases, leaving 17 bases between the germline ends. The CDR3 has 15 amino acids. The germline CDR1 and CDR2 sequences are SGHTA and FQGNSA. The CDR3 nucleotides are TGTGCCAGCAGCTTAGTTAATAAGCGGGAGGGAGGCTACACCTTC. Its protein is CASSLVNKREGGYTF.

The chain couples TRBV7-6 to TRBJ1-5, with unresolved D. Per the germline V gene, CDR1 is SGHVS and CDR2 is FNYEAQ. V gave up 1 base and J gave up 4 bases, with 5 bases separating them. This CDR3 is 13 amino acids long. The CDR3 bases are TGTGCCAGCAGCTTAGACTCAAATCAGCCCCAGCATTTT. Translated, it gives CASSLDSNQPQHF.

The V and J genes are TRBV12-3 or TRBV12-4 and TRBJ1-1; a weak D match, TRBD1 (5 bases). Trimming shortened V by 5 bases and J by 4 bases, and 11 bases separated the two germline ends. CDR3 length: 13 residues. The CDR3 sequence: CASSIRGTTEAFF. The CDR3 nucleotides read TGTGCCAGCAGTATAAGGGGAACCACTGAAGCTTTCTTT.

This chain links TRBV13 with TRBJ2-6, with D perhaps TRBD2 (7 bases). The CDR3 runs to 16 residues. Trimming pared 5 bases from V and 4 bases from J, leaving 15 bases between. CDR1 is PRHDT, CDR2 FYEKMQ, per germline (reference sequence). The CDR3 here is CASSLGRGRGANVLTF. For the CDR3, the DNA is TGTGCCAGCAGCCTGGGGAGGGGGAGGGGGGCCAACGTCCTGACTTTC.

This chain's CDR3 is CASSLGAEGTDTQYF. The DNA of the CDR3 is TGTGCCAGCAGCTTAGGTGCGGAGGGCACAGATACGCAGTATTTT. The rearrangement links TRBV11-3 to TRBJ2-3; D might be TRBD2 (5 bases). Trimming took off 1 base at V and 1 base at J, with 9 bases between the two ends. From germline, CDR1 is SGHNT and CDR2 YENEEA. This CDR3 region has 15 residues.

The V gene is TRBV19, the J gene TRBJ1-1; 9 bases line up with TRBD1. This CDR3 region has 14 residues. Per germline, CDR1 LNHDA and CDR2 SQIVND (reference sequence). V was pared by 7 bases and J by 3 bases, with 6 bases of the junction left unmatched. The CDR3 is CASKERTGDTEAFF. The CDR3 coding sequence is TGTGCCAGTAAGGAGCGGACAGGGGACACTGAAGCTTTCTTT.

In regard to this clone: The identical CDR3 is also encoded by other nucleotide sequences in the sample. The chain joins TRBV5-1 to TRBJ2-5; 10 bases fit TRBD2. Looked up from germline, CDR1 is SGHRS and CDR2 is YFSETQ. The ends lost 2 bases at V and 4 bases at J; junction bases unmatched: 5. This CDR3 has 15 amino acids. The CDR3 nucleotides read TGCGCCAGCAGCTTAGCGGGGGGGCCTTCAGAGACCCAGTACTTC. This sequence encodes CASSLAGGPSETQYF.

The chain joins TRBV2 to TRBJ2-7, with TRBD2 matching over 7 bases. The germline CDR1 and CDR2 sequences are SNHLY and FYNNEI. This CDR3 contains 14 residues. The V segment lost 7 bases and the J segment 3 bases; nucleotides outside the gene matches: 9. The CDR3 reads CASTAGGSLYEQYF. CDR3 sequence (DNA): TGTGCCAGCACTGCCGGGGGGTCCCTCTACGAGCAGTACTTC.

This clone occurred once. V usage is TRBV18 and J usage is TRBJ2-7, with 11 bases identical to TRBD2. The germline V gene has CDR1 KGHSH and CDR2 LQKENI. V dropped 3 bases and J dropped 5; count of bases not matched to a gene: 9. The CDR3 loop spans 16 amino acids. The CDR3: CASSPTSGAPLDEQYF. The CDR3 DNA follows: TGTGCCAGCTCACCGACTAGCGGGGCCCCGTTGGACGAGCAGTACTTC.

This clone was seen only a few times. This chain joins TRBV29-1 and TRBJ2-7, with 9 bases fitting TRBD1. After removal of 7 bases from V and 5 bases from J, the junction contained 9 bases not matched to a gene. CDR3 length: 13 residues. Germline CDR1 reads SQVTM; CDR2 reads ANQGSEA. Here the CDR3 reads CSAYRDRVDEQYF. The CDR3 nucleotides read TGCAGCGCCTACCGGGACAGGGTGGACGAGCAGTACTTC.

V gene TRBV7-8 combines with J gene TRBJ1-5, with 7 positions matching TRBD1. The trim removed 5 bases at V and 7 bases at J, leaving 11 bases unmatched. The CDR3 runs 15 residues. From germline, CDR1 is SGHVS and CDR2 FQNEAQ. In DNA form, the CDR3 reads TGTGCCAGCAGCCTTTCGGACAGGTGGGGCCAGCCCCAGCATTTT. It specifies CASSLSDRWGQPQHF.

The genes are TRBV2 and TRBJ2-7; the match to TRBD1 covers 8 bases. With 11 bases clipped from V and 6 bases from J, the junction kept 9 bases outside the gene matches. CDR3 length equals 12 residues. The germline CDR1 and CDR2 sequences are SNHLY and FYNNEI. CDR3 nucleotide sequence: TGTGCCGCCCAGACAGGGGTCGGCGAGCAGTACTTC. Protein: CAAQTGVGEQYF.

The rearrangement joins TRBV7-9 to TRBJ2-3, with D perhaps matching TRBD2 (6 bases). V was clipped by 5 bases and J by 0 bases, with 15 bases between them. Germline CDR1 is SEHNR and CDR2 is FQNEAQ (reference sequence). CDR3 length: 16 residues. The CDR3 bases are TGTGCCAGCAGCCTAGGGGACTTCCTTAGCACAGATACGCAGTATTTT. It translates to CASSLGDFLSTDTQYF.

This sequence joins TRBV6-5 and TRBJ2-3, with TRBD2 as a possible D gene (6 bases). Trimming removed 10 bases at V and 3 bases at J, with 14 bases between. The CDR3 extends over 13 amino acids. The germline V gene encodes CDR1 MNHEY and CDR2 SVGAGI. The DNA of the CDR3 is TGTGCCACGGGAGAGGGCGCGACAGATACGCAGTATTTT. It yields the protein CATGEGATDTQYF.

This clone was detected a few times. The chain carries TRBV7-8 and TRBJ1-5; TRBD1 might be the D (5 bases). Looked up from germline, CDR1 is SGHVS and CDR2 is FQNEAQ. This CDR3 has 21 amino acids. V was cut by 2 bases and J by 0 bases, with 26 bases left in between. As DNA, the CDR3 is TGTGCCAGCAGCTTATGGGGGGTTGTGGGGAGGGTCAATGCTAGCAATCAGCCCCAGCATTTT. This translates into CASSLWGVVGRVNASNQPQHF. The full variable domain, its missing parts supplied by reference TRBV7-8 and TRBJ1-5, is GAGVSQSPRYKVAKRGQDVALRCDPISGHVSLFWYQQALGQGPEFLTYFQNEAQLDKSGLPSDRFFAERPEGSVSTLKIQRTQQEDSAVYLCASSLWGVVGRVNASNQPQHFGDGTRLSIL.

V usage is TRBV30 and J usage is TRBJ2-1; a weak D match, TRBD1 (5 bases). The CDR3 runs 13 residues. Germline V gene data show CDR1 as GTSNPN and CDR2 as SVGIG (reference sequence). Deletions cut 0 bases from V and 4 bases from J, with 7 bases between. The CDR3 loop reads CAWSVGQYNEQFF. The CDR3 nucleotides read TGTGCCTGGAGTGTGGGGCAGTACAATGAGCAGTTCTTC. Looking up the rest from reference TRBV30 and TRBJ2-1 gives the full variable domain: SQTIHQWPATLVQPVGSPLSLECTVEGTSNPNLYWYRQAAGRGLQLLFYSVGIGQISSEVPQNLSASRPQDRQFILSSKKLLLSDSGFYLCAWSVGQYNEQFFGPGTRLTVL.

CDR3 amino acids: CASSLFAGRGETEAFF. CDR3 DNA sequence: TGCGCCAGCAGCTTGTTTGCGGGGAGGGGAGAGACTGAAGCTTTCTTT. The V call is TRBV5-1, the J call TRBJ1-1; D is possibly TRBD1 (5 bases). Germline assignment: CDR1 SGHRS and CDR2 YFSETQ. V was clipped by 1 base and J by 5 bases, with 18 bases between them. CDR3 length equals 16 residues.